This T cell receptor (beta chain) was sequenced during a study of patients and donors after allogeneic stem cell transplantation. TCRdb reprocessed the RT-PCR reads via MiXCR and lists one record per CDR3 protein. The sample shows roughly 200,000 distinct CDR3 sequences, around two fifths of them seen only once. V lost 11 bases to trimming and J lost 6 bases, with 14 bases between them. The CDR3 is 12 residues long. The sample was blood, either unsorted or a sorted T cell fraction (not recorded which). The chain couples TRBV12-3 or TRBV12-4 to TRBJ1-5, with D possibly being TRBD1 (6 bases). The origin of this receptor is a human donor who was either an allogeneic HSCT recipient or a stem cell or donor lymphocyte infusion donor (not recorded which). It is not recorded whose cells these are; they may come from a transplant donor. The CDR3 here is CASRGMGQPQHF. As DNA, the CDR3 is TGTGCCTCAAGGGGGATGGGTCAGCCCCAGCATTTT.